This T cell receptor beta chain came from a study of cytomegalovirus exposure and HLA in healthy donors. Details on this clone: The antigen is undetermined.

Trimming cost V 3 bases and J 3 bases, with 18 bases left between them. This CDR3 is 16 amino acids long. CDR1 is SGHNT, CDR2 YENEEA, per germline. The PCR made use of 60 Vbeta and 13 Jbeta primers. Method: immunoSEQ multiplex PCR; TCRdb's copy keeps in-frame clones and lacks some. The sample yields about 150,000 clones, 70% to 90% seen once. Unrecorded immune exposure was likely among donors, who were nominally healthy when sampled. Study-level points and caveats: A later analysis found most CMV-associated TCR beta chains apparently HLA-restricted. TCR beta chains associated with HLA were, in a later analysis, more clonally expanded than equally common others. Association of a missense DCLRE1C variant with TCR beta V- and J-gene trimming was reported in a later analysis.

The clonotype was recovered from a woman aged 18-29 years in good health and CMV-seronegative. The sequenced material came from PBMCs. The rearrangement uses TRBV11-3 and TRBJ2-7, with D tentatively TRBD2 (5 bases). The CDR3 DNA reads TGTGCCAGCAGCTTGGAAGGACGGCGTAGCGTCTACGAGCAGTACTTC. Its translation is CASSLEGRRSVYEQYF.